This T cell receptor (beta chain) stems from a study of cytomegalovirus exposure and HLA in healthy donors. Sequencing used immunoSEQ multiplex PCR; TCRdb keeps in-frame clones, though not all of them. The sample records fewer than 150,000 clones, roughly 82% being singletons. Per germline, CDR1 LNHDA and CDR2 SQIVND (reference sequence). The V gene lost 0 bases and the J gene lost 8 bases, with 7 bases spanning the gap. The CDR3 spans 12 residues. Sequencing was carried out using PBMCs. The receptor was isolated from a man aged 18 to 30 in good health and CMV-seronegative. The chain has TRBV19 and TRBJ1-2; D is uncertain. In nucleotides, the CDR3 is TGTGCCAGTAGTATAGAATCTCGGGGCTACACCTTC. Residues: CASSIESRGYTF.